A single sample is the source of the 10 T cell receptor beta chains below, sequenced in a study of blood T cell repertoires in COVID-19 (dated by TCRdb to between 2020 and 2021). Receptors were amplified or captured by the immunoSEQ multiplex PCR assay. Entries here come from immuneACCESS through TCRdb and include only in-frame sequences with V and J called. Some clones fail to appear in such tables; in the studies checked, an unresolved V gene covers under half of the shortfall, and the cause of the remainder is unknown. The table for this sample lists approximately 500,000 clones; roughly 90% of them were counted only once. The ten top clones hold less than 2% of the sample. Sequencing was performed on PBMCs or T cells enriched from blood (not recorded which). All receptors come from a middle-aged woman who had recovered from COVID-19.

The chain joins TRBV18 to TRBJ2-6, with unresolved D. Germline loops: CDR1 KGHSH, CDR2 LQKENI. V gave up 11 bases and J gave up 4 bases, with 9 bases separating them. The CDR3 is 12 amino acids. CDR3 bases: TGTGCCGCTACAGCCGGGGCCAACGTCCTGACTTTC. Protein product: CAATAGANVLTF.

This clone occurred once. The V gene is TRBV11-2, the J gene TRBJ2-7; TRBD2 matches at 8 bases. Germline trimming cut 7 bases from V and 4 bases from J; bases unmatched to any gene: 3. This CDR3 contains 12 residues. CDR1 and CDR2 from the germline V gene are SGHAT and FQNNGV. Here the CDR3 reads CASTPGGYEQYF. CDR3 coding DNA: TGTGCCAGCACCCCGGGGGGGTACGAGCAGTACTTC.

V is TRBV10-3 and J is TRBJ2-1; 7 positions match TRBD2. The CDR3 runs 14 residues. CDR1 is ENHRY, CDR2 SYGVKD, per germline. The ends lost 10 bases at V and 6 bases at J; junction bases unmatched: 12. This chain's CDR3 is CASRNQSGGNEQFF. The CDR3 DNA reads TGTGCCAGCCGAAACCAGTCGGGGGGCAATGAGCAGTTCTTC.

This clone was counted a single time. Distinct nucleotide sequences in the sample also encode this CDR3. The V call is TRBV7-2, the J call TRBJ2-1; 8 bases align to TRBD2. There are 15 residues in the CDR3. The germline V gene encodes CDR1 SGHTA and CDR2 FQGNSA. V gave up 2 bases and J gave up 7 bases; unmatched junction bases: 7. The CDR3 coding sequence is TGTGCCAGCAGCTTATCCGGGAGGGCTGGTAATGAGCAGTTCTTC. The encoded protein is CASSLSGRAGNEQFF. Using reference TRBV7-2 and TRBJ2-1 for the parts outside the CDR3, the full variable domain is GAGVSQSPSNKVTEKGKDVELRCDPISGHTALYWYRQSLGQGLEFLIYFQGNSAPDKSGLPSDRFSAERTGGSVSTLTIQRTQQEDSAVYLCASSLSGRAGNEQFFGPGTRLTVL.

The chain couples TRBV5-4 to TRBJ2-1; TRBD1 agrees at 8 bases. Trimming at V came to 4 bases and at J to 9 bases, leaving 6 bases not matched to a gene. The CDR3 is 13 residues long. Germline V gene sequence: CDR1 SGHNT, CDR2 YYREEE (reference sequence). CDR3 coding DNA: TGTGCCAGCAGCATACAGGGGGTGAGTGAGCAGTTCTTC. Protein: CASSIQGVSEQFF.

The chain couples TRBV4-3 to TRBJ1-1, with D uncertain. Germline CDR1 and CDR2: LGHNA and YSLEER. With 1 base removed from V and 1 base from J, the gap between germline ends came to 7 bases. There are 14 residues in the CDR3. The DNA for the CDR3 is TGCGCCAGCAGCCAAGGGCTGAAGAACACTGAAGCTTTCTTT. Its protein product is CASSQGLKNTEAFF.

This chain connects TRBV11-3 to TRBJ2-5; D uncertain. CDR1 and CDR2 from the germline V gene are SGHNT and YENEEA. The CDR3 contains 14 residues. V shed 1 base and J shed 4 bases, with 10 bases lying between them. The CDR3: CASSLGAGRETQYF. As DNA, the CDR3 is TGTGCCAGCAGCTTAGGGGCAGGTAGAGAGACCCAGTACTTC.

This clone showed up just once. The chain employs TRBV18 and TRBJ1-5; maybe TRBD1 (6 bases). The CDR3 has 15 residues. CDR1 is KGHSH, CDR2 LQKENI, per germline. V lost 3 bases, J lost 4 bases, and 13 bases lay in between. As DNA, the CDR3 is TGTGCCAGCTCACCTGGGGGCAATGGAAATCAGCCCCAGCATTTT. Its protein product is CASSPGGNGNQPQHF.

This chain joins TRBV3-1 (or the pseudogene TRBV3-2) and TRBJ2-3; a weak D match, TRBD1 (6 bases). CDR1 LGHDT and CDR2 YNNKEL come from the germline V gene (reference sequence). This CDR3 has 14 residues. V dropped 5 bases and J dropped 4 bases, with 13 bases sitting between them. As DNA, the CDR3 is TGTGCCAGCAGCAGGACAGCCCTTTCAGATACGCAGTATTTT. It translates to CASSRTALSDTQYF.

J is TRBJ2-1 and V is TRBV15, with D perhaps matching TRBD2 (6 bases). V was trimmed by 6 bases and J by 4 bases, leaving 16 bases between them. This CDR3 comprises 15 residues. The germline gives CDR1 LNHNV, CDR2 YYDKDF (reference sequence). In nucleotides, the CDR3 is TGTGCCACCAGTGGTTCAGCGGGCGTATACAATGAGCAGTTCTTC. This encodes CATSGSAGVYNEQFF.